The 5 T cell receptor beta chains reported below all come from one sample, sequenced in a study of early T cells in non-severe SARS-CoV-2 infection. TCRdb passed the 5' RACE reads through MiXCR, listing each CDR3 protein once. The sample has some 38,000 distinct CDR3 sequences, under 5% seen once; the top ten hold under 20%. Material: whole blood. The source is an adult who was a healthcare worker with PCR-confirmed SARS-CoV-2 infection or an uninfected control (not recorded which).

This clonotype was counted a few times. The CDR3 is CASSSLVGRHEQFF. The CDR3, as DNA: TGTGCCAGCAGCTCGCTGGTAGGGCGGCATGAGCAGTTCTTC. The rearrangement joins TRBV7-8 to TRBJ2-1; D not certain. V was shortened by 4 bases and J by 8 bases, with 15 bases between the two germline ends. Germline V gene data show CDR1 as SGHVS and CDR2 as FQNEAQ. The CDR3 consists of 14 residues.

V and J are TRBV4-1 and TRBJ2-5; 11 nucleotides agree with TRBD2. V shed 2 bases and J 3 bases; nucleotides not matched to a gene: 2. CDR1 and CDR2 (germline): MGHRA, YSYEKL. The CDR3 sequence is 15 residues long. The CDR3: CASSQSLAGEETQYF. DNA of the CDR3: TGCGCCAGCAGCCAATCACTAGCGGGGGAAGAGACCCAGTACTTC.

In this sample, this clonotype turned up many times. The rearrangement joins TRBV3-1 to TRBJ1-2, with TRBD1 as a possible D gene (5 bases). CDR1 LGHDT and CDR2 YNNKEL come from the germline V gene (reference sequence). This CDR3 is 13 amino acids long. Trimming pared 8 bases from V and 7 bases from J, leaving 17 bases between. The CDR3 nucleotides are TGTGCCAGCTGGGGGGGGAAGTTCCCTGGCTACACCTTC. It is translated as CASWGGKFPGYTF.

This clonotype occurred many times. The DNA of the CDR3 is TGTGCCTGGACACAGGGGACCGCCTTAGGCGGGGAGCTGTTTTTT. It yields the protein CAWTQGTALGGELFF. This chain uses TRBV30 with TRBJ2-2, with 7 bases lining up with TRBD1. This CDR3 is 15 amino acids long. CDR1 GTSNPN and CDR2 SVGIG come from the germline V gene (reference sequence). Trimming cost V 4 bases and J 7 bases; bases outside gene matches: 12. Using reference TRBV30 and TRBJ2-2 for the parts outside the CDR3, the full variable domain is SQTIHQWPATLVQPVGSPLSLECTVEGTSNPNLYWYRQAAGRGLQLLFYSVGIGQISSEVPQNLSASRPQDRQFILSSKKLLLSDSGFYLCAWTQGTALGGELFFGEGSRLTVL.

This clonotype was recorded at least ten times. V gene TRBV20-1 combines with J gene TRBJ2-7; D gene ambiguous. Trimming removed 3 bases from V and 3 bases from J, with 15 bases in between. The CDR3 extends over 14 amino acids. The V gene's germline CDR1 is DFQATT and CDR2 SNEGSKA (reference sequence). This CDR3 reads CSARSPLSNYEQYF. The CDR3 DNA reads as TGCAGTGCTAGGTCTCCCCTCTCCAACTACGAGCAGTACTTC.